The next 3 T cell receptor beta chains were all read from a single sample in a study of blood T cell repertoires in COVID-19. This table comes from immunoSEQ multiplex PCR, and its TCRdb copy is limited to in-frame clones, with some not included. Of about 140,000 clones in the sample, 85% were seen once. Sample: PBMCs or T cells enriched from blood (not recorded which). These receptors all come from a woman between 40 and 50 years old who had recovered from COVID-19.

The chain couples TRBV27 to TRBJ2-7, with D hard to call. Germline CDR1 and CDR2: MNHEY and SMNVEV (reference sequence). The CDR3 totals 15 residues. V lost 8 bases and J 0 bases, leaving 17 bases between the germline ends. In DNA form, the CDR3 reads TGTGCCAGCTACACTCCCGTGGGCACCTCCTACGAGCAGTACTTC. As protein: CASYTPVGTSYEQYF.

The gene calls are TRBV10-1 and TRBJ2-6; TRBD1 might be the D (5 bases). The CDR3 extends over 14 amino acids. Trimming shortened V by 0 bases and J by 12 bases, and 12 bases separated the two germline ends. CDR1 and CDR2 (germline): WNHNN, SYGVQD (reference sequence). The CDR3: CASSESGQGGVLTF. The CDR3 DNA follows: TGCGCCAGCAGTGAGTCGGGCCAGGGTGGCGTCCTGACTTTC.

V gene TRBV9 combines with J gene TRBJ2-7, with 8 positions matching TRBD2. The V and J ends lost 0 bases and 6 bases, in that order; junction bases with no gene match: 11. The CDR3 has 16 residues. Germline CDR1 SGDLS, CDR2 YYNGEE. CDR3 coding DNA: TGTGCCAGCAGCGTAGTCCCGGGAGGGGTTCTGAGCGAGCAGTACTTC. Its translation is CASSVVPGGVLSEQYF. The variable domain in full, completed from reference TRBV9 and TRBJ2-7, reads DSGVTQTPKHLITATGQRVTLRCSPRSGDLSVYWYQQSLDQGLQFLIQYYNGEERAKGNILERFSAQQFPDLHSELNLSSLELGDSALYFCASSVVPGGVLSEQYFGPGTRLTVT.